The entry that follows covers one T cell receptor beta chain sequence. The antigen is undetermined. Possible read error: a much larger clone is one base away. Template material for amplifying TCR beta CDR3 regions consisted of RNA transcripts. The TCR CDR3 was amplified in a first-round RT-PCR using the HTBI primer set. TCRdb independently ran MiXCR on the multiplex PCR reads; one entry per CDR3 protein. Counted here are approximately 400,000 distinct CDR3 sequences, 15% to 17% occurring once; the ten biggest clones make up roughly 14%. The CDR3 totals 14 residues. Germline loops: CDR1 LGHDT, CDR2 YNNKEL (reference sequence). The sample comes from a study of T cells in Graves' hyperthyroidism and ophthalmopathy. Study-level findings and limits: From stable hyperthyroidism, ophthalmopathy was set apart by a 13 V-J model.

Each diagnosis was grounded in clinical symptoms, serum thyroxine and TRAb, thyroid ultrasound, and orbital computed tomography. This sample holds PBMCs from less than 11 ml fresh peripheral blood. Specimen: blood. The receptor's source is a woman aged 18-35 years with Graves' hyperthyroidism. The J gene is TRBJ2-7, the V gene TRBV3-1, with D unclear. The CDR3 DNA follows: TGTACCAGCAGCCCTGCGAAGGTCCCCTACGAGCAGTACTTC. The encoded protein is CTSSPAKVPYEQYF.